This TCR beta chain is from a study of T-cell reconstitution after alpha-beta-depleted transplantation in children. A library of TCRbeta sequences, prepared with unique molecular identifiers, was generated. TCRdb re-called the PCR reads through MiXCR, storing one row per CDR3 protein. The repertoire holds 350,000 to 400,000 distinct CDR3 sequences, more than 10% seen once, with 3.5% to 4.5% in the top ten. Germline V CDR1 and CDR2: SGDLS, YYNGEE. Trimming shortened V by 3 bases and J by 4 bases, and 16 bases separated the two germline ends. The CDR3 totals 15 residues. In this sample, this clonotype turned up many times.

The rearrangement joins TRBV9 to TRBJ1-1; tentative D call: TRBD1 (5 bases). This receptor was taken from a human donor who donated a stem cell graft to a child with Fanconi anemia. This material consisted of PBMCs, taken from the stem cell graft. The CDR3 protein is CASSAHGGSTTEAFF. Written as DNA, the CDR3 is TGTGCCAGCAGCGCCCACGGGGGAAGCACCACTGAAGCTTTCTTT. Variable domain in full (rest from reference TRBV9 and TRBJ1-1): DSGVTQTPKHLITATGQRVTLRCSPRSGDLSVYWYQQSLDQGLQFLIQYYNGEERAKGNILERFSAQQFPDLHSELNLSSLELGDSALYFCASSAHGGSTTEAFFGQGTRLTVV.